These T cell receptor beta chains were read from a single sample in a study of human T cells and chemical hapten exposure. TCRdb re-derived calls from the RACE reads in MiXCR, one entry per CDR3 protein. The sample carries around 180,000 distinct CDR3 sequences, around 30% recorded once. The source was whole blood, collected in connection with sensitization to the hapten diphenylcyclopropenone (DPC). The receptors stem from a woman in her 30s with alopecia areata. Some clones in this sample may be carry-over from other donors' samples. CDR3s include the opening cysteine and the closing phenylalanine or tryptophan. A D gene is named only where the DNA matches it firmly. Clone size is stated in some rows and not others, as once, few, many or a class when expanded.

>NA|11|TRBV29-1|NA|TRBJ2-7
TGCAGCGTGGACAGAGGGAACGAGCAGTACTTC
CSVDRGNEQYF
>few|15|TRBV6-1|TRBD1|TRBJ1-1
TGTGCCAGCAGTGCGGGACAGGGATTAGACACTGAAGCTTTCTTT
CASSAGQGLDTEAFF
>few|19|TRBV20-1|TRBD2|TRBJ2-2
TGCAGTGCTAGAACCTGGTTGGGGACTAGCGGGAGGTCCGTCGGGGAGCTGTTTTTT
CSARTWLGTSGRSVGELFF
>few|17|TRBV2|NA|TRBJ1-6
TGTGCCAGCAGATCCCACAACCCGGACAGATTTAATTCACCCCTCCACTTT
CASRSHNPDRFNSPLHF
>NA|16|TRBV2|TRBD1|TRBJ2-3
TGTGCCAGCAGCGTAATAGGGACAGGCCGTGGTCGTACGCAGTATTTT
CASSVIGTGRGRTQYF
>NA|13|TRBV7-2|TRBD1|TRBJ1-2
TGTGCCAGCAGCACGGACAGGGGCGGTGGCTACACCTTC
CASSTDRGGGYTF
>NA|13|TRBV20-1|TRBD1|TRBJ2-7
TGCAGTGCTAGAGCTGGACAGGGCTACGAGCAGTACTTC
CSARAGQGYEQYF
>NA|12|TRBV28|NA|TRBJ1-1
TGTGCCAGCAGAGAACAGGGATGGGAAGCTTTCTTT
CASREQGWEAFF
>NA|14|TRBV11-1|NA|TRBJ2-3
TGTGCCAGCAGCGCAGGGGTGAGCACAGATACGCAGTATTTT
CASSAGVSTDTQYF
>few|15|TRBV4-3|TRBD1|TRBJ1-6
TGCGCCAGCAGCCAGATGACAGGGGGTAGTTCACCCCTCCACTTT
CASSQMTGGSSPLHF
>many|16|TRBV9|NA|TRBJ2-2
TGTGCCAGCAGCGTAGTCCTCCGGGCTGAGGTACGGGAGCTGTTTTTT
CASSVVLRAEVRELFF
>NA|14|TRBV28|NA|TRBJ2-7
TGTGCCAGCAGTGAAGGGGGGCCCCTCCTCGAGCAGTACTTC
CASSEGGPLLEQYF
>NA|15|TRBV7-9|NA|TRBJ1-3
TGTGCCAGCAGGCAAGGAGGCTTCTCTGGAAACACCATATATTTT
CASRQGGFSGNTIYF
>NA|15|TRBV7-2|NA|TRBJ2-7
TGTGCCAGCAGCTTAGGGACGGGTTCCCCCTTCGAGCAGTACTTC
CASSLGTGSPFEQYF
>NA|15|TRBV10-3|TRBD1|TRBJ1-6
TGTGCCATCAGCGGTCGGACAGGGGATAATTCACCCCTCCACTTT
CAISGRTGDNSPLHF
>NA|13|TRBV24-1|NA|TRBJ2-3
TGTGCCACCAGTGATGAAGTGGGAGATACGCAGTATTTT
CATSDEVGDTQYF
>few|12|TRBV29-1|TRBD2|TRBJ2-1
TGCAGCGTTGTTCCTAGCGGGGATGAGCAGTTCTTC
CSVVPSGDEQFF
>NA|14|TRBV7-9|NA|TRBJ2-5
TGTGCCAGCAGCTTAGCGTCATACCAAGAGACCCAGTACTTC
CASSLASYQETQYF
>few|16|TRBV4-3|TRBD2|TRBJ2-1
TGCGCCAGCAGCCAGAGGAGCGGGAACTCCTACAATGAGCAGTTCTTC
CASSQRSGNSYNEQFF
>NA|13|TRBV20-1|NA|TRBJ2-2
TGCAGTGCTCCCAATCTAGTGACCGGGGAGCTGTTTTTT
CSAPNLVTGELFF
>NA|13|TRBV7-2|NA|TRBJ2-3
TGTGCCAGCAGCTTAGCGATTCAAGATACGCAGTATTTT
CASSLAIQDTQYF
>NA|14|TRBV4-3|NA|TRBJ1-1
TGCGCCAGCAGCCAAGGTGGGGGGTACACTGAAGCTTTCTTT
CASSQGGGYTEAFF
>many|13|TRBV7-2|NA|TRBJ2-1
TGCGCCAGCAGCTTGGGTAGCTACAATGAGCAGTTCTTC
CASSLGSYNEQFF
>few|12|TRBV29-1|NA|TRBJ2-7
TGCAGCGTTGCGGTGGGCCGAGGGGAGCAGTACTTC
CSVAVGRGEQYF
>NA|16|TRBV5-1|TRBD1|TRBJ1-5
TGCGCCAGCAGCTTGGAGCCGACAGGGTTCAATCAGCCCCAGCATTTT
CASSLEPTGFNQPQHF
>few|12|TRBV29-1|NA|TRBJ1-2
TGCAGCGTTGAGACCCCGTCCTATGGCTACACCTTC
CSVETPSYGYTF
>NA|15|TRBV28|NA|TRBJ2-5
TGTGCCAGCAGTTTATTCTCAGGAGTACAAGAGACCCAGTACTTC
CASSLFSGVQETQYF
>NA|15|TRBV5-5|NA|TRBJ1-2
TGTGCCAGCAGCTTGGGAAACGTGGGGATCTATGGCTACACCTTC
CASSLGNVGIYGYTF
>few|13|TRBV5-1|NA|TRBJ1-1
TGCGCCAGCAGGACCTCATTGAACACTGAAGCTTTCTTT
CASRTSLNTEAFF
>NA|17|TRBV15|TRBD2|TRBJ2-1
TGTGCCACCAGCAGAGCCCCACTAGCGGGAGGTCGGAATGAGCAGTTCTTC
CATSRAPLAGGRNEQFF
>NA|13|TRBV9|NA|TRBJ1-1
TGTGCCAGCAGCGTAGGTCCCCACACTGAAGCTTTCTTT
CASSVGPHTEAFF
>few|14|TRBV20-1|NA|TRBJ1-4
TGCAGTGCTAGGCCGCCAGCAACTAATGAAAAACTGTTTTTT
CSARPPATNEKLFF
>few|16|TRBV9|TRBD1|TRBJ1-1
TGTGCCAGCAGCGTAGTGAAGGGGACAGGGGACACTGAAGCTTTCTTT
CASSVVKGTGDTEAFF
>few|16|TRBV27|NA|TRBJ2-1
TGTGCCAGCAGTAGCCTGGGGGCGGGAGACTACAATGAGCAGTTCTTC
CASSSLGAGDYNEQFF
>few|13|TRBV28|TRBD2|TRBJ2-4
TGTGCCATCAAGCGAGCGGGGGCAAACATTCAGTACTTC
CAIKRAGANIQYF
>few|15|TRBV28|TRBD1|TRBJ1-3
TGTGCCAGCAGCGGGACAGGGCTATCTGGAAACACCATATATTTT
CASSGTGLSGNTIYF
>NA|14|TRBV6-5|NA|TRBJ1-1
TGTGCCAGCAGTTACTCGGTCTGGGGCACTGAAGCTTTCTTT
CASSYSVWGTEAFF
>few|14|TRBV29-1|TRBD1|TRBJ2-7
TGCAGCGTTGCGAGGGGACAGGGAGGCAACGAGCAGTACTTC
CSVARGQGGNEQYF
>few|14|TRBV7-2|NA|TRBJ2-1
TGTGCCAGCAGCCGACAAGGGGGGGAGTATGAGCAGTTCTTC
CASSRQGGEYEQFF
>NA|13|TRBV5-1|NA|TRBJ2-7
TGCGCCAGCAGAATAGGGGGTACCTACGAGCAGTACTTC
CASRIGGTYEQYF
>NA|15|TRBV7-9|NA|TRBJ1-4
TGTGCCAGCAGCTTAAATGCAGGAGGCAGAGAAAAACTGTTTTTT
CASSLNAGGREKLFF
>few|12|TRBV28|NA|TRBJ2-5
TGTGCCAGCCTAGGCAGTCGAGAGACCCAGTACTTC
CASLGSRETQYF
>once|13|TRBV7-2|NA|TRBJ2-7
TGTGCCAGCAGCCCACTCGGCAGATCCGAGCAGTACTTC
CASSPLGRSEQYF
>few|15|TRBV7-2|TRBD1|TRBJ2-1
TGTGCCAGCAGCATCTGGGGACAGGGGTCCAATGAGCAGTTCTTC
CASSIWGQGSNEQFF
>NA|12|TRBV4-3|NA|TRBJ1-1
TGCGCCAGCAGCCAGCAGGGAACTGAAGCTTTCTTT
CASSQQGTEAFF
>NA|15|TRBV28|NA|TRBJ1-5
TGTGCCAGCAGTTTATGGGCGGCAGGTAACGAGCCCCAGCATTTT
CASSLWAAGNEPQHF
>few|16|TRBV5-6|TRBD1|TRBJ2-2
TGTGCCAGCAGCTTGGGGGACAGTCGAGGGACCGGGGAGCTGTTTTTT
CASSLGDSRGTGELFF
>NA|17|TRBV5-1|NA|TRBJ2-2
TGCGCCAGCAGCTTTTCCGAACAGGGGACTCCCACCGGGGAGCTGTTTTTT
CASSFSEQGTPTGELFF